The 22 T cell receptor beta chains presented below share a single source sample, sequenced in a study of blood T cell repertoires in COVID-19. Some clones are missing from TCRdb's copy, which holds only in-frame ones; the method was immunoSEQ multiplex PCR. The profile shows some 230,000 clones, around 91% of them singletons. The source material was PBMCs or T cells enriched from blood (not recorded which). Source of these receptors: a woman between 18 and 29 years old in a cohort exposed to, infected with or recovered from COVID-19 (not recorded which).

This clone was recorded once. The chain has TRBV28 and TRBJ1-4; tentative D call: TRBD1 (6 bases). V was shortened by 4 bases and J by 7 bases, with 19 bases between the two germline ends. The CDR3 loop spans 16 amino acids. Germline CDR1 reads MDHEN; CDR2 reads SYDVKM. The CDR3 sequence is CASSSNSGTSPEKLFF. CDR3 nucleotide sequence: TGTGCCAGCAGTTCAAACTCCGGGACATCTCCTGAAAAACTGTTTTTT.

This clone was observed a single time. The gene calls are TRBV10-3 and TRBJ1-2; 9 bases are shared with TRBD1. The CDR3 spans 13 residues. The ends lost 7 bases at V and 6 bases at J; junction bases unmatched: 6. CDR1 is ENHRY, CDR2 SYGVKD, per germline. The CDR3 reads CAIKRDREDGYTF. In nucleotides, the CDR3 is TGTGCCATCAAAAGGGACAGGGAGGATGGCTACACCTTC.

CDR3 DNA sequence: TGTGCCAGCTCACCATATGTAAACAATGAGCAGTTCTTC. Translating gives CASSPYVNNEQFF. The chain joins TRBV18 to TRBJ2-1; D not resolved. The CDR3 totals 13 residues. V lost 2 bases and J 5 bases, leaving 7 bases between the germline ends. CDR1 and CDR2 from the germline V gene are KGHSH and LQKENI.

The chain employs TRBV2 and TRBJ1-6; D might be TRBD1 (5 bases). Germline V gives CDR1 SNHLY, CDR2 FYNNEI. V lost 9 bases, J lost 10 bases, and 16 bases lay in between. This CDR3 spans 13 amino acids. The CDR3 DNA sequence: TGTGCCAGTAACTCAGGGTTTCGGTCACCCCTCCACTTT. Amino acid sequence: CASNSGFRSPLHF.

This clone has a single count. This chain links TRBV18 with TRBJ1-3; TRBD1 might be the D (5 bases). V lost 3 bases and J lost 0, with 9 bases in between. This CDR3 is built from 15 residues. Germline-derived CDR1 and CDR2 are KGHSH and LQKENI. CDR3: CASSPTATSGNTIYF. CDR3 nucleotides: TGTGCCAGCTCACCGACAGCTACCTCTGGAAACACCATATATTTT.

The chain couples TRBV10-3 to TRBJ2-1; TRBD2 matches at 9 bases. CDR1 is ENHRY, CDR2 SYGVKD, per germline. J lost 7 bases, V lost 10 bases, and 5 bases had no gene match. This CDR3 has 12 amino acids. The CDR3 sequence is CATRTSENEQFF. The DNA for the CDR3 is TGTGCCACTAGGACTAGCGAAAATGAGCAGTTCTTC.

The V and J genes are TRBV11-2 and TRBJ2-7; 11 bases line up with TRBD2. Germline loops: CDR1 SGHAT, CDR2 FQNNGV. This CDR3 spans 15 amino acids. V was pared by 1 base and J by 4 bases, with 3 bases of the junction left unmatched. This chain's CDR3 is CASSLGGLAAYEQYF. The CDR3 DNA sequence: TGTGCCAGCAGCTTAGGGGGACTAGCGGCATACGAGCAGTACTTC. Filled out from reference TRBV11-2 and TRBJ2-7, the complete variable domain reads EAGVAQSPRYKIIEKRQSVAFWCNPISGHATLYWYQQILGQGPKLLIQFQNNGVVDDSQLPKDRFSAERLKGVDSTLKIQPAKLEDSAVYLCASSLGGLAAYEQYFGPGTRLTVT.

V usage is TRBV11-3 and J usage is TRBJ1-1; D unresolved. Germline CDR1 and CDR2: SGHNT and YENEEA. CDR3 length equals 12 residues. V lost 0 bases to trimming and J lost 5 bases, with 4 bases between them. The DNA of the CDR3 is TGTGCCAGCAGCTTAGAGAGTACTGAAGCTTTCTTT. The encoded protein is CASSLESTEAFF.

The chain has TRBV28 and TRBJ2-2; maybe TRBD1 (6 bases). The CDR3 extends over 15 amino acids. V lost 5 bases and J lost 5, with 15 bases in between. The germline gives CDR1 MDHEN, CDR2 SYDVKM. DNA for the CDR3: TGTGCCAGCAGTATGGGGGACACAGCGACCGGGGAGCTGTTTTTT. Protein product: CASSMGDTATGELFF.

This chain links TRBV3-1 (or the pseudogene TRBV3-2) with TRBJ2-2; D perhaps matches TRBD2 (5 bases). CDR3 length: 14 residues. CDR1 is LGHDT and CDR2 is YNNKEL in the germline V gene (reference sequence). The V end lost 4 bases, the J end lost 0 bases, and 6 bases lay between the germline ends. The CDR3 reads CASSLATNTGELFF. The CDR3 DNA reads TGTGCCAGCAGCCTAGCGACGAACACCGGGGAGCTGTTTTTT.

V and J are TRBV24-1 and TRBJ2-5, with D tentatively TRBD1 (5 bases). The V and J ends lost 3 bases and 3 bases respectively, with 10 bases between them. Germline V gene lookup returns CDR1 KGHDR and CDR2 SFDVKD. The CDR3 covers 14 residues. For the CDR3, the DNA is TGTGCCACCAGTGATCCCACCAGGGAAGAGACCCAGTACTTC. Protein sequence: CATSDPTREETQYF.

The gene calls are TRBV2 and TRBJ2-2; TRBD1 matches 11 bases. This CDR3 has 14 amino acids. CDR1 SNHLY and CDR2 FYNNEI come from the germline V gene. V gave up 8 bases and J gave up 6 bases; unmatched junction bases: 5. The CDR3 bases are TGTGCCAGCGAAGGACAGGGGGCGGCCGGGGAGCTGTTTTTT. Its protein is CASEGQGAAGELFF. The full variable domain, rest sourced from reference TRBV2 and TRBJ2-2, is EPEVTQTPSHQVTQMGQEVILRCVPISNHLYFYWYRQILGQKVEFLVSFYNNEISEKSEIFDDQFSVERPDGSNFTLKIRSTKLEDSAMYFCASEGQGAAGELFFGEGSRLTVL.

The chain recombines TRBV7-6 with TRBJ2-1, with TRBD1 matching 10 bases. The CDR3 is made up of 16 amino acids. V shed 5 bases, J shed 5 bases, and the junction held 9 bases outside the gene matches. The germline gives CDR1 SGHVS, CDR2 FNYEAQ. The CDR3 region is CASSRSGQGVDNEQFF. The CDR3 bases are TGTGCCAGCAGCCGAAGTGGACAGGGGGTCGACAATGAGCAGTTCTTC.

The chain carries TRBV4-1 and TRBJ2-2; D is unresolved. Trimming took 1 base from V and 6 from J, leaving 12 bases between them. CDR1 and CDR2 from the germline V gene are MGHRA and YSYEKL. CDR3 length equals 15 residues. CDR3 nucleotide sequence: TGCGCCAGCAGCCAAGGACTGGTTTCCGCCGGGGAGCTGTTTTTT. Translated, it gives CASSQGLVSAGELFF.

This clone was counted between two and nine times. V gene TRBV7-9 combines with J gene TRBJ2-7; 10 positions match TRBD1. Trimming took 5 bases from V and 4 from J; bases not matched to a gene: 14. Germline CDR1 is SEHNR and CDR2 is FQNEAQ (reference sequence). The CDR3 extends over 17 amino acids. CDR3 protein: CASSHDFRTGGTYEQYF. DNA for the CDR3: TGTGCCAGCAGCCACGACTTCCGGACAGGGGGTACTTACGAGCAGTACTTC.

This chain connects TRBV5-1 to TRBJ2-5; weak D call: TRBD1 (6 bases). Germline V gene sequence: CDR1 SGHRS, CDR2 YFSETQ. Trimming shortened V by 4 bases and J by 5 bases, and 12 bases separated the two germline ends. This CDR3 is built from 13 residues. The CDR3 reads CASSRTEGETQYF. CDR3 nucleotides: TGCGCCAGCAGCCGGACAGAAGGCGAGACCCAGTACTTC. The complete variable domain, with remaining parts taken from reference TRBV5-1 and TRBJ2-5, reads KAGVTQTPRYLIKTRGQQVTLSCSPISGHRSVSWYQQTPGQGLQFLFEYFSETQRNKGNFPGRFSGRQFSNSRSEMNVSTLELGDSALYLCASSRTEGETQYFGPGTRLLVL.

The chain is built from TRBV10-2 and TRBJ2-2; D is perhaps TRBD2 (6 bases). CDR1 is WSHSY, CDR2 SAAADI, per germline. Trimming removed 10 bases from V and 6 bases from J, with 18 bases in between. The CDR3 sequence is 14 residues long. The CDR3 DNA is TGCGCCAACTCCCCGGGACTTAACTCCGGGGAGCTGTTTTTT. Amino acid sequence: CANSPGLNSGELFF.

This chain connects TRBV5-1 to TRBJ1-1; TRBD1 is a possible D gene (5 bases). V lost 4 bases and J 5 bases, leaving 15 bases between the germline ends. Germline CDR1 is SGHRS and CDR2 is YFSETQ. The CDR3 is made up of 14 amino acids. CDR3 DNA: TGCGCCAGCAGCCAGACAGCTCCCAGGACTGAAGCTTTCTTT. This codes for CASSQTAPRTEAFF.

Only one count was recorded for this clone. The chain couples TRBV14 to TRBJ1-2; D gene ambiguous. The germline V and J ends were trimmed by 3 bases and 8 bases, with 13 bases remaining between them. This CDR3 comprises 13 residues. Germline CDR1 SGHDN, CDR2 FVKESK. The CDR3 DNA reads TGTGCCAGCAGCCAGAGGGCTGATAACGGCTACACCTTC. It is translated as CASSQRADNGYTF.

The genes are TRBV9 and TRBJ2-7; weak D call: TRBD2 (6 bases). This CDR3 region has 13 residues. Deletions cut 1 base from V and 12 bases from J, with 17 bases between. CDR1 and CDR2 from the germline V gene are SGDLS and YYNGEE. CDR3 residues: CASSVSLGEVVYF. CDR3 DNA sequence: TGTGCCAGCAGCGTATCGTTAGGGGAGGTTGTGTACTTC.

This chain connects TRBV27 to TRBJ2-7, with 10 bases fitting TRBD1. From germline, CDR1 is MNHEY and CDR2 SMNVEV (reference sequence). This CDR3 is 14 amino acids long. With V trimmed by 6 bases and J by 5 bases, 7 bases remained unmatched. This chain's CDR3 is CASSPGQGLHEQYF. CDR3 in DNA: TGTGCCAGCAGCCCGGGACAGGGGCTACACGAGCAGTACTTC.

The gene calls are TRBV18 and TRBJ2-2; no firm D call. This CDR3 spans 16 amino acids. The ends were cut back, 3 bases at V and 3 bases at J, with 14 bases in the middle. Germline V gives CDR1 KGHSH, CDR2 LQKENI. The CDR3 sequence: CASSPGFGSDTGELFF. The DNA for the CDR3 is TGTGCCAGCTCACCCGGTTTCGGGTCGGACACCGGGGAGCTGTTTTTT.